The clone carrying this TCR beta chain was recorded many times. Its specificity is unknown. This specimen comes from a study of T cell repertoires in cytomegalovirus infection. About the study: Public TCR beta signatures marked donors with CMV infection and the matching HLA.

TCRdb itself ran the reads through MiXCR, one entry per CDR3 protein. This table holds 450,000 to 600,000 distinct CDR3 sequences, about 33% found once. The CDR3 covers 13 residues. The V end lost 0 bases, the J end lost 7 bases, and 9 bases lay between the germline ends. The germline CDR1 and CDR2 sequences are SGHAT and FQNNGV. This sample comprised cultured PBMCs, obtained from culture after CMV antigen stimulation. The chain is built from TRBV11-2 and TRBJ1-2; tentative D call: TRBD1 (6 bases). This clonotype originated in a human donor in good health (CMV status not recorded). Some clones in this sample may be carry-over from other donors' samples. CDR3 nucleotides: TGTGCCAGCAGCTTAGAGGGGGCGCTTGGCTACACCTTC. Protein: CASSLEGALGYTF.